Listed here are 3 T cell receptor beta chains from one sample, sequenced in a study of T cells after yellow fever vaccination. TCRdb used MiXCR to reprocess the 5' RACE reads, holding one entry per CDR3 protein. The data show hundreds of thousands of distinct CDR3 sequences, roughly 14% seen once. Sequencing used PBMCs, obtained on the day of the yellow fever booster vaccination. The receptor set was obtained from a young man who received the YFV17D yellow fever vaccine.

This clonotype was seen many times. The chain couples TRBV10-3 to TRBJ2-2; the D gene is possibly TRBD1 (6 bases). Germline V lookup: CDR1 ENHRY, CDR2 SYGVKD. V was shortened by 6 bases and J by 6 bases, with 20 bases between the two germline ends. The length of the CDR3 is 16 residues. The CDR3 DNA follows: TGTGCCATCAGAGGTTCCGGGACAATGAGCGCCGGGGAGCTGTTTTTT. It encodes CAIRGSGTMSAGELFF.

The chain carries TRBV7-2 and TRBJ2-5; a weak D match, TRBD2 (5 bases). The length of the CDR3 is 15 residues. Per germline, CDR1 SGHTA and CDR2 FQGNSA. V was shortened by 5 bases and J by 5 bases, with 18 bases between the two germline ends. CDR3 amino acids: CASSRLGVGAETQYF. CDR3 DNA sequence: TGTGCCAGCAGCCGCCTTGGGGTGGGAGCCGAGACCCAGTACTTC. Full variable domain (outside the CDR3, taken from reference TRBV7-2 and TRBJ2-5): GAGVSQSPSNKVTEKGKDVELRCDPISGHTALYWYRQSLGQGLEFLIYFQGNSAPDKSGLPSDRFSAERTGGSVSTLTIQRTQQEDSAVYLCASSRLGVGAETQYFGPGTRLLVL.

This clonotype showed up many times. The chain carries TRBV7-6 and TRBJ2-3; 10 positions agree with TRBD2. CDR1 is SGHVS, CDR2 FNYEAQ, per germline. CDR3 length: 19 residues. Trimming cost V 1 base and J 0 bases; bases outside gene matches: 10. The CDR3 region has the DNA TGTGCCAGCAGCTTAGTAGAGACTAGCGGGCCGAAAAGCACAGATACGCAGTATTTT. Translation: CASSLVETSGPKSTDTQYF.